The T cell receptor (beta chain) under discussion was sequenced for a study of cytomegalovirus exposure and HLA in healthy donors. 13 Jbeta primers and 60 Vbeta primers were used for the PCR. Clones were sequenced by immunoSEQ multiplex PCR, and TCRdb holds only the in-frame ones, with some missing. The repertoire holds over 55,000 clones, with about 71% as singletons. Germline V gives CDR1 KGHSH, CDR2 LQKENI. The CDR3 length is 15 residues. After removal of 6 bases from V and 3 bases from J, the junction contained 11 bases not matched to a gene. Each donor's status was that of a healthy bone marrow donor.

This chain uses TRBV18 with TRBJ2-7, with TRBD1 matching 7 bases. The sample consisted of PBMCs. The origin of this receptor is a woman in her 50s in good health and CMV-seropositive. In DNA form, the CDR3 reads TGTGCCAGCTCTCCCCAGACAGGGCAAGGCTACGAGCAGTACTTC. Amino acids: CASSPQTGQGYEQYF.